This TCR beta chain is from a study of CD8+CD57+ T cells in acquired aplastic anemia. CDR3 and TCR beta VDJ profiling relied on genomic DNA as the template. TCRdb re-called the reads through MiXCR, storing one row per CDR3 protein. Of just over 400,000 distinct CDR3 sequences listed, 55% to 70% are singletons. Turning to this clonotype: The junction departs from the called germline gene at one end, perhaps through a read error.

Germline CDR1 is SGHTA and CDR2 is FQGTGA. This CDR3 has 14 amino acids. The rearrangement joins TRBV7-3 to TRBJ1-2; D not certain. The TCR comes from a human donor in good health, serving as a control. The sample taken for sequencing was sorted CD4+, CD8+, or CD8+CD57+ T cells (not recorded which) from PBMCs. CDR3 nucleotides: TGTGCCAGCAGCTCATCTATGCAGGACTCTGACAACCCCTTC. The encoded protein is CASSSSMQDSDNPF.